This T cell receptor (beta chain) was sequenced during a study of blood T cell repertoires in COVID-19. Overall study: Both acute and convalescent COVID-19 samples were obtained from the United States, Italy and Spain. T cells, B-cell-depleted T cells, or PBMCs supplied cDNA or gDNA.

This CDR3 has 15 amino acids. With 4 bases removed from V and 0 bases from J, the gap between germline ends came to 9 bases. CDR1 KGHDR and CDR2 SFDVKD come from the germline V gene. In the study's own analysis: Amplifying reference gene primers gave estimates of nucleated cell counts. Profiled with immunoSEQ multiplex PCR; TCRdb holds only in-frame clones, not every one. D and trimming were read from the DNA, whereas the V and J calls and clone size are those reported in that table. Of around 200,000 clones in the sample, about 86% were seen once. This clone was found once. Sequenced input: peripheral blood. The chain links TRBV24-1 to TRBJ2-1; D may be TRBD1 (5 bases). This receptor was obtained from a middle-aged man with active or convalescent COVID-19. The CDR3 loop reads CATSDQTVSYNEQFF. The CDR3 nucleotides read TGTGCCACCAGTGACCAGACAGTCTCCTACAATGAGCAGTTCTTC.